This T cell receptor beta chain was identified during a study of blood T cell repertoires in COVID-19. At the level of the study: The United States, Italy and Spain supplied acute and convalescent COVID-19 samples.

Sequenced by immunoSEQ multiplex PCR; TCRdb stores in-frame clones only, minus some. The sample comprises 350,000 to 400,000 clones, under 90% of which are singletons, and approximately 1.5% rests with the top ten. V was trimmed by 6 bases and J by 5 bases, leaving 20 bases between them. CDR1 and CDR2 from the germline V gene are SGHDT and YYEEEE. The CDR3 runs 15 residues. Donors in Cohort 3 who had recovered were those with two negative PCRs, healthcare professional clearance, or resolution of their symptoms. The receptor was isolated from a woman aged 25 to 39 who had recovered from COVID-19. The chain links TRBV5-6 to TRBJ2-5; tentative D call: TRBD1 (7 bases). Sequenced: PBMCs or T cells enriched from blood (not recorded which). The CDR3 here is CASIQKAGGRETQYF. The CDR3 bases are TGTGCCAGCATCCAAAAAGCAGGGGGGAGGGAGACCCAGTACTTC.